This T cell receptor (beta chain) was profiled in a study of glioma-infiltrating T cells after dendritic cell vaccination. Study at large: At biweekly intervals, patients got three intradermal dendritic cell vaccine injections.

Germline V lookup: CDR1 GTSNPN, CDR2 SVGIG (reference sequence). The CDR3 spans 14 residues. Trimming removed 0 bases from V and 1 base from J, with 7 bases in between. The primer mix had 60 V beta and 13 J beta primers. Sequencing was performed with immunoSEQ multiplex PCR; in TCRdb, only in-frame clones are kept and a portion is missing. The table lists 99,000 or so clones, about 90% of them singletons. Time point here: after dendritic cell vaccination, including at tumor progression/relapse. No glioblastoma patient carried an isocitrate dehydrogenase mutation. The origin of this receptor is a human donor with glioblastoma. The chain recombines TRBV30 with TRBJ1-3; D remains ambiguous. The input for sequencing was blood, taken after dendritic cell vaccination. In DNA, the CDR3 is TGTGCCTGGAGTGTTGAGATTTCTGGAAACACCATATATTTT. It translates to CAWSVEISGNTIYF.